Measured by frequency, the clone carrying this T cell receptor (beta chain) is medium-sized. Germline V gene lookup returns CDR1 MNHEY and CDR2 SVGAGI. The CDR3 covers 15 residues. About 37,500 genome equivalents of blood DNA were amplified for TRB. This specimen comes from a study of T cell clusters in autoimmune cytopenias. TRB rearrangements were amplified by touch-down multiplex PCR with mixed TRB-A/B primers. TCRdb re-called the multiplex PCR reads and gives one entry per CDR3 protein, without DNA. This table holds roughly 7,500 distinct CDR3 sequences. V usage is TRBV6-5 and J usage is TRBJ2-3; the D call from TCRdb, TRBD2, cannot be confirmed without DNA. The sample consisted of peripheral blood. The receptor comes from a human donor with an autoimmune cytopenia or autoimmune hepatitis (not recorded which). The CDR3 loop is CASSGLAGSPDTQYF.